This TCR beta chain was found in a study of cytomegalovirus exposure and HLA in healthy donors. General study points: The CMV antigen specificity of a few CMV-associated chains was confirmed through in vitro analysis. TCR clusters originating in the first cohort tended to co-occur in the 110 or so validation repertoires, according to a later analysis. Researchers counted around 180 TCR beta chains as cytomegalovirus-associated. Rare TCR sequences dominated, though some public TCRs recurred in many donors.

CDR3 length equals 14 residues. Germline CDR1 MNHEY, CDR2 SVGAGI. Trimming took 6 bases from V and 0 from J, leaving 9 bases between them. Remarks on this clone: No antigen is known for it.

This table comes from immunoSEQ multiplex PCR, and its TCRdb copy is limited to in-frame clones, with some not included. The sample includes roughly 130,000 clones, about nine tenths of them seen just once. The sequencing sample was made of PBMCs. The sequence was collected from a man under 40 in good health and CMV-seronegative. J is TRBJ1-3 and V is TRBV6-5; perhaps TRBD1 as D (6 bases). The CDR3 bases are TGTGCCAGCAGCCGGACAGTCTCTGGAAACACCATATATTTT. Residues: CASSRTVSGNTIYF.